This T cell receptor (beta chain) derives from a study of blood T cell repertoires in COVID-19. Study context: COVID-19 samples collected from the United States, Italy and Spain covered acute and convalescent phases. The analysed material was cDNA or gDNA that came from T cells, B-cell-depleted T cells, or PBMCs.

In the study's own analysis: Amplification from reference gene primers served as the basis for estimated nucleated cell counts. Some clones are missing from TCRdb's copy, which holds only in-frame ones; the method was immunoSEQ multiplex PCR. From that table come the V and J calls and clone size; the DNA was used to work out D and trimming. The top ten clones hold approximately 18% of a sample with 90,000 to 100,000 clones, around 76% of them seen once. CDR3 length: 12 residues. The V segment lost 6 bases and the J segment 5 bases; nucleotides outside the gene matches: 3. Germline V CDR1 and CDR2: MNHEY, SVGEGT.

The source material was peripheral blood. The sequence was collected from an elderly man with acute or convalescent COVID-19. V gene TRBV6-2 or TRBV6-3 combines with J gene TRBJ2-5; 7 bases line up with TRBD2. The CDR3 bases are TGTGCCAGCAGCAACGGGAGGGAGACCCAGTACTTC. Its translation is CASSNGRETQYF.